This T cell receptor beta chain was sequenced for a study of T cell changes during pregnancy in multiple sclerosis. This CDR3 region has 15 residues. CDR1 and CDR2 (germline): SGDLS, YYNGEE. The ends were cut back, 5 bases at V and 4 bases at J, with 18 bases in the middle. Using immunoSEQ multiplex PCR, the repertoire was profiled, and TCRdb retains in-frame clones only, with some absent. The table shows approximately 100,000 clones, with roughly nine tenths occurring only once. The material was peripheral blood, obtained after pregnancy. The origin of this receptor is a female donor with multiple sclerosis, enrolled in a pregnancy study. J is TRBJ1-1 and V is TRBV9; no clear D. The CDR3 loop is CASSTGFGGVTEAFF. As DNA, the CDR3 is TGTGCCAGCAGTACCGGATTCGGCGGGGTCACTGAAGCTTTCTTT.